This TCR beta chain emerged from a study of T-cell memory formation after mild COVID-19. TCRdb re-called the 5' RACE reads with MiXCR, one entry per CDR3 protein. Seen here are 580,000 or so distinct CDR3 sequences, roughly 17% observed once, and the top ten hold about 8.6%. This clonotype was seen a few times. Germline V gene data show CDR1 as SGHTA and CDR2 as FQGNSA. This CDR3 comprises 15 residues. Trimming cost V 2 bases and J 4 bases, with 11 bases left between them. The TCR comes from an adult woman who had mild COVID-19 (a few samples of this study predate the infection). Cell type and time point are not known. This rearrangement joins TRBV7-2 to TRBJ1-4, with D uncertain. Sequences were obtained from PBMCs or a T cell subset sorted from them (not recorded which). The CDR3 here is CASSLRPGDNEKLFF. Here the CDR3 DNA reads TGTGCCAGCAGCTTAAGGCCGGGTGATAATGAAAAACTGTTTTTT.